A single sample is the source of the 23 T cell receptor beta chains below, sequenced in a study of regulatory T cells in long-lasting Graves disease. This sample's time point: newly diagnosed GD, antithyroid drugs for less than 3 months. RNA from PBMCs was the source of the TCR library. For TCR beta, libraries came from iRepertoire HTBI primers and Arm-PCR of CDR3 regions. TCRdb called the multiplex PCR reads again in MiXCR, with one record for every CDR3 protein. The data contain 530,000 or so distinct CDR3 sequences, 15% to 20% of them singletons. These data also formed part of another study, on T cells in Graves' hyperthyroidism and ophthalmopathy.

This material consisted of peripheral blood mononuclear cells (PBMCs), taken at new diagnosis, from a patient treated with antithyroid drugs. These receptors were collected from a man aged 18 to 30 with Graves disease.

The rearrangement links TRBV7-2 to TRBJ1-2, with 8 bases that match TRBD1. CDR1 and CDR2 from the germline V gene are SGHTA and FQGNSA. This CDR3 region has 15 residues. V shed 5 bases and J 5 bases; nucleotides not matched to a gene: 10. CDR3 protein: CASSPRQGPPYGYTF. CDR3 DNA sequence: TGTGCCAGCAGCCCCCGACAGGGGCCTCCATATGGCTACACCTTC.

This chain connects TRBV19 to TRBJ1-1, with 7 bases identical to TRBD1. Germline CDR1 reads LNHDA; CDR2 reads SQIVND (reference sequence). The CDR3 length is 13 residues. V lost 9 bases to trimming and J lost 1 base; unmatched junction nucleotides: 5. The CDR3 region is CASATGRNTEAFF. DNA of the CDR3: TGTGCCAGCGCGACAGGGAGGAACACTGAAGCTTTCTTT. Using reference TRBV19 and TRBJ1-1 for the parts outside the CDR3, the full variable domain is DGGITQSPKYLFRKEGQNVTLSCEQNLNHDAMYWYRQDPGQGLRLIYYSQIVNDFQKGDIAEGYSVSREKKESFPLTVTSAQKNPTAFYLCASATGRNTEAFFGQGTRLTVV.

This clonotype was recorded at least ten times. This sequence joins TRBV6-2 or TRBV6-3 and TRBJ2-7, with 12 bases matching TRBD2. CDR3 length equals 16 residues. V trimming: 6 bases; J trimming: 2 bases; junction bases outside the gene matches: 8. Germline V gene sequence: CDR1 MNHEY, CDR2 SVGEGT. The CDR3 bases are TGTGCCAGCAGCGAAATGACTAGCGGGAGTACCTACGAGCAGTACTTC. Its protein product is CASSEMTSGSTYEQYF.

This clonotype appeared a few times. V usage is TRBV27 and J usage is TRBJ2-1, with 9 bases lining up with TRBD1. J gave up 1 base and V 3 bases, and 4 bases lay outside the gene matches. Germline CDR1 is MNHEY and CDR2 is SMNVEV (reference sequence). CDR3 size: 16 residues. The CDR3 bases are TGTGCCAGCAGTTTGGGACAGGGCATATCCTACAATGAGCAGTTCTTC. This sequence encodes CASSLGQGISYNEQFF.

This clonotype was observed many times. The V gene is TRBV20-1, the J gene TRBJ1-1; tentative D call: TRBD1 (6 bases). CDR3 length equals 13 residues. Per the germline V gene, CDR1 is DFQATT and CDR2 is SNEGSKA (reference sequence). The germline V and J ends were trimmed by 3 bases and 5 bases, with 13 bases remaining between them. As DNA, the CDR3 is TGCAGTGCTAGTACACAGGGTCGTACTGAAGCTTTCTTT. Translated, it gives CSASTQGRTEAFF.

This clonotype was seen only a few times. The rearrangement uses TRBV5-5 and TRBJ2-1; the match to TRBD2 covers 9 bases. V was pared by 4 bases and J by 10 bases, with 6 bases of the junction left unmatched. CDR1 and CDR2 from the germline V gene are SGHKS and YYEKEE (reference sequence). The CDR3 spans 13 residues. Here the CDR3 DNA reads TGTGCCAGCAGCGGGGGACTAGCTACCGAGCAGTTCTTC. Translating it yields CASSGGLATEQFF.

This clonotype was seen only a few times. The chain employs TRBV15 and TRBJ1-2; 10 bases are a match to TRBD1. Germline assignment: CDR1 LNHNV and CDR2 YYDKDF (reference sequence). The CDR3 consists of 14 residues. With V trimmed by 1 base and J by 8 bases, 4 bases remained unmatched. CDR3 protein: CATSRAGTGVGYTF. For the CDR3, the DNA is TGTGCCACCAGCAGAGCCGGGACAGGGGTAGGCTACACCTTC.

This clonotype was detected many times. J is TRBJ2-1 and V is TRBV2; 14 bases fit TRBD2. Germline CDR1 reads SNHLY; CDR2 reads FYNNEI. The CDR3 loop spans 19 amino acids. The V segment lost 3 bases and the J segment 13 bases; nucleotides outside the gene matches: 20. The CDR3 is CASSDRTGPHGTSGSIQFF. The DNA for the CDR3 is TGTGCCAGCAGTGACCGAACGGGGCCGCACGGGACTAGCGGGAGTATTCAGTTCTTC.

This clonotype was picked up many times. The rearrangement links TRBV2 to TRBJ2-7, with D perhaps matching TRBD2 (6 bases). Between the trimmed V and J ends, which lost 5 bases and 5 bases, there was a span of 10 bases. The CDR3 consists of 12 residues. The germline CDR1 and CDR2 sequences are SNHLY and FYNNEI. In DNA, the CDR3 is TGTGCCAGCAGTAGGGACTGGAACGAGCAGTACTTC. Protein sequence: CASSRDWNEQYF.

This chain uses TRBV7-3 with TRBJ1-2, with 9 bases matching TRBD1. The CDR3 loop spans 14 amino acids. Germline values: CDR1 SGHTA, CDR2 FQGTGA. V shed 5 bases, J shed 6 bases, and the junction held 7 bases outside the gene matches. CDR3 protein: CASSEGDRVNGYTF. The CDR3 DNA reads as TGTGCCAGCAGCGAAGGGGACAGGGTGAATGGCTACACCTTC.

Of note for this clonotype: This sequence is one base from a far larger clone and is likely a read error. This sequence joins TRBV27 and TRBJ1-1; TRBD1 matches 12 bases. CDR3 length: 17 residues. Trimming at V came to 5 bases and at J to 5 bases, leaving 12 bases not matched to a gene. Germline CDR1 MNHEY, CDR2 SMNVEV (reference sequence). This CDR3 reads CASSHGLGQGAMTEAFF. The CDR3 region has the DNA TGTGCCAGCAGTCATGGGCTGGGACAGGGGGCGATGACTGAAGCTTTCTTT.

The genes are TRBV9 and TRBJ2-7; a possible D gene is TRBD1 (5 bases). The CDR3 runs 15 residues. Looked up from germline, CDR1 is SGDLS and CDR2 is YYNGEE. V was clipped by 3 bases and J by 0 bases, with 13 bases between them. The CDR3 nucleotides are TGTGCCAGCAGCGCCCGACAGCAATCCTCCTACGAGCAGTACTTC. It translates to CASSARQQSSYEQYF.

The table lists this clonotype with a few counts. This chain joins TRBV12-3 or TRBV12-4 and TRBJ2-2; D not resolved. The V end was cut by 7 bases, the J end by 8 bases, with 14 bases between. The CDR3 is 13 residues long. For the CDR3, the DNA is TGTGCCAGCATTCTCCCCCCGAGAGGGGAGCTGTTTTTT. This codes for CASILPPRGELFF.

About this clonotype itself: Being one base from a much bigger clone, this may be a read error. This chain links TRBV13 with TRBJ1-4; 8 nucleotides line up with TRBD1. The CDR3 covers 17 residues. Germline V CDR1 and CDR2: PRHDT, FYEKMQ (reference sequence). Trimming removed 5 bases from V and 6 bases from J; junction bases left unmatched: 14. The CDR3 region has the DNA TGTGCCAGCAGCAACAATCAAGTGGGACAGGCGGATGAAAAACTGTTTTTT. This sequence encodes CASSNNQVGQADEKLFF.

This clonotype came up many times. The chain joins TRBV27 to TRBJ1-1; unclear D gene. This CDR3 is built from 13 residues. The V end was cut by 3 bases, the J end by 4 bases, with 9 bases between. CDR1 is MNHEY and CDR2 is SMNVEV in the germline V gene (reference sequence). The CDR3 sequence is CASSFARATEAFF. The CDR3 DNA is TGTGCCAGCAGTTTCGCGCGGGCCACTGAAGCTTTCTTT.

This clonotype was found many times. V gene TRBV18 combines with J gene TRBJ2-7; 8 bases match TRBD1. Per germline, CDR1 KGHSH and CDR2 LQKENI. V shed 8 bases and J 0 bases; nucleotides not matched to a gene: 6. This CDR3 has 14 residues. The CDR3 spells CASSQGQVSYEQYF. The CDR3 DNA reads as TGTGCCAGCAGCCAGGGACAGGTCTCCTACGAGCAGTACTTC.

This clonotype has a single count. The chain uses TRBV3-1 and TRBJ1-3; D not resolved. The CDR3 is 15 amino acids. Germline assignment: CDR1 LGHDT and CDR2 YNNKEL (reference sequence). V dropped 1 base and J dropped 2 bases, with 9 bases sitting between them. In DNA form, the CDR3 reads TGTGCCAGCAGCCAAGCCCCCGCAACTGGAAACACCATATATTTT. It specifies CASSQAPATGNTIYF.

This clonotype appeared many times. The chain has TRBV11-1 and TRBJ2-3, with 10 positions matching TRBD2. Germline assignment: CDR1 SGHAT and CDR2 FQDESV (reference sequence). This CDR3 has 15 residues. Trimming took 3 bases from V and 4 from J; bases not matched to a gene: 4. Here the CDR3 reads CASSLSGRVPDTQYF. The CDR3 nucleotides are TGTGCCAGCAGCTTGAGCGGGAGGGTCCCAGATACGCAGTATTTT.

This clonotype was seen at least ten times. This chain uses TRBV3-1 with TRBJ2-1; 12 bases are a match to TRBD2. This CDR3 has 16 amino acids. J was trimmed by 5 bases and V by 5 bases; bases with no gene match: 7. In germline, CDR1 is LGHDT, CDR2 YNNKEL (reference sequence). CDR3 loop: CASSTRTSGTNNEQFF. The CDR3 coding sequence is TGTGCCAGCAGCACAAGGACTAGCGGGACCAACAATGAGCAGTTCTTC.

This clonotype was recorded at least ten times. This sequence joins TRBV12-3 or TRBV12-4 and TRBJ2-7; D is perhaps TRBD1 (6 bases). The V end lost 5 bases, the J end lost 3 bases, and 14 bases lay between the germline ends. This CDR3 has 14 residues. The CDR3 DNA sequence: TGTGCCAGCAGTCGGGACATCCACTTCTACGAGCAGTACTTC. This sequence encodes CASSRDIHFYEQYF.

Ten or more counts support this clonotype. V gene TRBV11-2 combines with J gene TRBJ1-2; D uncertain. The CDR3 is made up of 14 amino acids. V was pared by 5 bases and J by 4 bases, with 14 bases between. Germline V gene data show CDR1 as SGHAT and CDR2 as FQNNGV. The CDR3 is CASSPAGQLYGYTF. CDR3 in DNA: TGTGCCAGCAGCCCGGCTGGGCAGCTCTATGGCTACACCTTC. Together with reference TRBV11-2 and TRBJ1-2, the CDR3 gives the full variable domain: EAGVAQSPRYKIIEKRQSVAFWCNPISGHATLYWYQQILGQGPKLLIQFQNNGVVDDSQLPKDRFSAERLKGVDSTLKIQPAKLEDSAVYLCASSPAGQLYGYTFGSGTRLTVV.

This chain uses TRBV10-3 with TRBJ2-7; D may be TRBD1 or TRBD2 (5 bases each). Trimming pared 3 bases from V and 3 bases from J, leaving 18 bases between. The CDR3 is 16 residues long. Germline V gene lookup returns CDR1 ENHRY and CDR2 SYGVKD. CDR3 residues: CAISDGPKGSRYEQYF. Written as DNA, the CDR3 is TGTGCCATCAGTGATGGCCCCAAGGGGAGTCGCTACGAGCAGTACTTC.

The sample holds many counts of this clonotype. The V and J genes are TRBV7-9 and TRBJ1-1, with a weak D call TRBD1 (5 bases). Trimming removed 4 bases at V and 6 bases at J, with 15 bases between. Germline V gene data show CDR1 as SEHNR and CDR2 as FQNEAQ (reference sequence). The CDR3 totals 14 residues. The chain's CDR3 is CASSSDIRLSEAFF. The CDR3 DNA reads as TGTGCCAGCAGCTCGGACATTCGTTTGTCTGAAGCTTTCTTT. Complete variable domain (other parts from reference TRBV7-9 and TRBJ1-1): DTGVSQNPRHKITKRGQNVTFRCDPISEHNRLYWYRQTLGQGPEFLTYFQNEAQLEKSRLLSDRFSAERPKGSFSTLEIQRTEQGDSAMYLCASSSDIRLSEAFFGQGTRLTVV.